The rows below give T cell receptor beta chains drawn from one sample of a study of cytomegalovirus exposure and HLA in healthy donors. Produced via immunoSEQ multiplex PCR; TCRdb's table is partial and in-frame only. Among approximately 150,000 clones listed, approximately 80% were seen once. Sequenced material: PBMCs. All receptors come from a woman in her 40s in good health and CMV-seronegative. CDR3s include the opening cysteine and the closing phenylalanine or tryptophan. The D gene is left open where the match is weak. Rows give clone size only sometimes, using once, few, many, or a class for an expanded clone.

-	-	TRBV5-6	TRBJ2-7	TGTGCCAGCAGCTTGGGGTCCAGCTACGAGCAGTACTTC	CASSLGSSYEQYF
-	-	TRBV7-9	TRBJ2-3	TGTGCCAGCAGTGACACCGGGACTTCACCCCCGGATACGCAGTATTTT	CASSDTGTSPPDTQYF
-	-	TRBV28	TRBJ1-1	TGTGCCAGCAGTTTAGGGAGGCGGAGCACTGAAGCTTTCTTT	CASSLGRRSTEAFF
-	-	TRBV6-5	TRBJ1-1	TGTGCCAGCAGCAGACAGATAAACACTGAAGCTTTCTTT	CASSRQINTEAFF
-	-	TRBV9	TRBJ2-5	TGTGCCAGCAGCGAATATCTAAGGGGGGAGACCCAGTACTTC	CASSEYLRGETQYF
TRBD1	-	TRBV29-1	TRBJ2-7	TGCAGCGTTGAGACGACAGGGACCTACGAGCAGTACTTC	CSVETTGTYEQYF
TRBD2	-	TRBV4-1	TRBJ2-7	TGCGCCAGCAGCCCCGGGCGGGGGGGAAAGGACGAGCAGTACTTC	CASSPGRGGKDEQYF
-	-	TRBV19	TRBJ1-5	TGTGCCAGTAGTATTCGGGAGCGGCAGCCCCAGCATTTT	CASSIRERQPQHF
-	few	TRBV29-1	TRBJ2-1	TGCAGCGTCTCGGGGAGCTCCTACAATGAGCAGTTCTTC	CSVSGSSYNEQFF
-	-	TRBV29-1	TRBJ2-7	TGCAGCGTTGAAGGTAGTTCGAATACCTACGAGCAGTACTTC	CSVEGSSNTYEQYF
TRBD1	-	TRBV18	TRBJ1-5	TGTGCCAGCTCAGGGGGACAGGGCAATCAGCCCCAGCATTTT	CASSGGQGNQPQHF
-	-	TRBV5-1	TRBJ2-3	TGCGCCAGCAGCTTTCGACAGGAGATGGATACGCAGTATTTT	CASSFRQEMDTQYF
TRBD1	-	TRBV5-1	TRBJ2-1	TGCGCCAGCAGCATGTGGACAGGGGGCAATGAGCAGTTCTTC	CASSMWTGGNEQFF
-	-	TRBV2	TRBJ2-7	TGTGCCAGCAGTGTAACAGGGTACGAGCAGTACTTC	CASSVTGYEQYF
-	once	TRBV11-2	TRBJ2-7	TGTGCCAGCAGCCTCGGAGGGTCAAGGGCGCACGAGCAGTACTTC	CASSLGGSRAHEQYF
TRBD2	-	TRBV6-1	TRBJ2-7	TGTGCCAGCAGTGTTGGACTAGCGGCCTACGAGCAGTACTTC	CASSVGLAAYEQYF
TRBD1	-	TRBV5-8	TRBJ1-1	TGTGCCAGCAGCTTGCGGGGGACAGGGTGGACTGAAGCTTTCTTT	CASSLRGTGWTEAFF
-	-	TRBV7-3	TRBJ2-1	TGTGCCAGCAGCACGTCCAGAGGTGAGCAGTTCTTC	CASSTSRGEQFF
-	-	TRBV18	TRBJ2-7	TGTGCCAGCTCAGCTCCTGGGGGGTCCTACGAGCAGTACTTC	CASSAPGGSYEQYF
TRBD1	-	TRBV23-1	TRBJ1-5	TGCGCCAGCAGTCAACCACAGGGGGCGGACGGCAATCAGCCCCAGCATTTT	CASSQPQGADGNQPQHF
-	-	TRBV7-9	TRBJ1-1	TGTGCCAGCAGCTTAACAGAGGGCACTGAAGCTTTCTTT	CASSLTEGTEAFF
TRBD2	-	TRBV5-1	TRBJ2-1	TGCGCCAGCAGCTTGGGGCTAGCGGGGGGAAGGAACAATGAGCAGTTCTTC	CASSLGLAGGRNNEQFF
-	-	TRBV6-5	TRBJ2-3	TGTGCCAGCAGTCCCGACAGGATTGACACAGATACGCAGTATTTT	CASSPDRIDTDTQYF
-	-	TRBV11-2	TRBJ2-2	TGTGCCAGCAGCTTAGATCCTAGCGCCGGGGAGCTGTTTTTT	CASSLDPSAGELFF
-	-	TRBV21-1	TRBJ2-7	TGTGCCAGCATCCTCTCTCGCGGCGAAGGGGGCATCACCTACGAGCAGTACTTC	CASILSRGEGGITYEQYF
TRBD1	-	TRBV7-6	TRBJ2-7	TGTGCCAGCAGTTACACAGGGGGCGCGGGGGAGCAGTACTTC	CASSYTGGAGEQYF
-	once	TRBV25-1	TRBJ1-6	TGTGCCAGCAGTGAATCGGGATCCTCACCCCTCCACTTT	CASSESGSSPLHF
TRBD2	few	TRBV6-1	TRBJ2-5	TGTGCCAGCGGGAGGGGAGACCAAGAGACCCAGTACTTC	CASGRGDQETQYF
TRBD2	-	TRBV7-7	TRBJ2-5	TGTGCTAGCAGCTTAGGGACTAGCGTTCAAGAGACCCAGTACTTC	CASSLGTSVQETQYF
-	once	TRBV18	TRBJ1-5	TGTGCCAGCTCACCTGCACCGTCCAGGAATCAGCCCCAGCATTTT	CASSPAPSRNQPQHF
-	-	TRBV6-5	TRBJ2-7	TGTGCCAGCAGGCGGACAGCCTCCTACGAGCAGTACTTC	CASRRTASYEQYF
-	-	TRBV5-4	TRBJ1-4	TGTGCCAGCCGGCCAGGGGCGCGTACTGAAAAACTGTTTTTT	CASRPGARTEKLFF
TRBD1	-	TRBV4-3	TRBJ2-5	TGCGCCAGCAGCCCCGGGACAGGGGGCAAGGGTGAGACCCAGTACTTC	CASSPGTGGKGETQYF
-	-	TRBV20-1	TRBJ2-5	TGCAGTGGGAGCTTTTCAGAGACCCAGTACTTC	CSGSFSETQYF
-	once	TRBV28	TRBJ1-1	TGTGCCAGCACCCCAGGACAGAACACTGAAGCTTTCTTT	CASTPGQNTEAFF
-	-	TRBV19	TRBJ2-3	TGTGCCAGTAGGAGAGGGGCCTTCAGCGGGTCTAGCACAGATACGCAGTATTTT	CASRRGAFSGSSTDTQYF
TRBD1	once	TRBV7-8	TRBJ2-7	TGTGCCAGCAGCCGGACAGGGGAAGTTGGCGAGCAGTACTTC	CASSRTGEVGEQYF
TRBD2	-	TRBV6-4	TRBJ2-1	TGTGCCAGCAGTGACTGGTCTAGCGGGAGGGCCGATGAGCAGTTCTTC	CASSDWSSGRADEQFF
TRBD1	-	TRBV4-1	TRBJ2-1	TGCGCCAGCAGCCAAGTCTACGGGACAGGGGGCTGGTATGAGCAGTTCTTC	CASSQVYGTGGWYEQFF
-	-	TRBV19	TRBJ1-5	TGTGCCAGCACATACCACGGGGAGGTCAATCAGCCCCAGCATTTT	CASTYHGEVNQPQHF
TRBD1	-	TRBV9	TRBJ1-2	TGTGCCAGCAGCGTCTCGGACAGGTCCCTTTGGGGCTACACCTTC	CASSVSDRSLWGYTF
TRBD1	-	TRBV4-1	TRBJ2-5	TGCGCCAGCAGCCAAGGGGACAGGTACCAAGAGACCCAGTACTTC	CASSQGDRYQETQYF
TRBD1	-	TRBV9	TRBJ1-3	TGTGCCAGCAGCCTCGGACAGGGCTCAGGAAACACCATATATTTT	CASSLGQGSGNTIYF
TRBD1	-	TRBV29-1	TRBJ2-5	TGCAGCGTCCTAGGTGTGCCGCCAGGGGGAGAGACCCAGTACTTC	CSVLGVPPGGETQYF
-	few	TRBV4-3	TRBJ1-1	TGCGCCAGCAGTTCCAGGCGGATATGGTCGGGAAGTCGGGGGAACACTGAAGCTTTCTTT	CASSSRRIWSGSRGNTEAFF
TRBD1	-	TRBV19	TRBJ2-1	TGTGCCAGTAGTATAGGACAGGGGGCTTTCTATGAGCAGTTCTTC	CASSIGQGAFYEQFF
TRBD2	-	TRBV28	TRBJ2-1	TGTGCCAGCAGTTTATTTGGGGGACTAGCAGGAACACAGTTCTTC	CASSLFGGLAGTQFF
TRBD1	-	TRBV12-5	TRBJ1-2	TGTGCTAGTGCAAGCCCAGGGACAGGGAGTGGCTACACCTTC	CASASPGTGSGYTF
-	-	TRBV10-3	TRBJ1-2	TGTGCCATCAGCGGTTCCTATGGCTACACCTTC	CAISGSYGYTF
-	-	TRBV27	TRBJ2-7	TGTGCCAGCAGTTATAAGACGGGCGGGTACGAGCAGTACTTC	CASSYKTGGYEQYF
-	-	TRBV7-2	TRBJ2-7	TGTGCCAGCAGCTTAGACACTGGAGTCTACGAGCAGTACTTC	CASSLDTGVYEQYF
-	-	TRBV6-1	TRBJ2-7	TGTGCCAGCAGTAACTTCTACGAGCAGTACTTC	CASSNFYEQYF